These 32 T cell receptor beta chains came from one sample sequenced in a study of human T cells and chemical hapten exposure. Specified time point: patch test 3, about 24 weeks after DPC sensitization. Treatment denoted: therapeutic diphenylcyclopropenone sensitization with weekly scalp DPC. A single record per CDR3 protein comes from TCRdb applying MiXCR to the RACE reads. The table records more than 45,000 distinct CDR3 sequences, around 12% of them present only once. This specimen consisted of whole blood, obtained in connection with sensitization to the hapten diphenylcyclopropenone (DPC). The receptors were gathered from a man aged 30-40 years with alopecia areata. Some clones in this sample may be carry-over from other donors' samples.

This clonotype was seen many times. The V call is TRBV11-1, the J call TRBJ1-2, with D possibly being TRBD1 (6 bases). The V end lost 0 bases, the J end lost 2 bases, and 10 bases lay between the germline ends. CDR3 length: 15 amino acids. The germline CDR1 and CDR2 sequences are SGHAT and FQDESV (reference sequence). The CDR3 spells CASSLARGGNYGYTF. The CDR3 DNA is TGTGCCAGCAGCTTAGCCAGGGGCGGCAACTATGGCTACACCTTC.

The J gene is TRBJ2-3, the V gene TRBV5-1; 11 nucleotides align to TRBD2. The CDR3 sequence is 15 residues long. V was pared by 3 bases and J by 3 bases, with 3 bases of the junction left unmatched. Germline assignment: CDR1 SGHRS and CDR2 YFSETQ. In DNA form, the CDR3 reads TGCGCCAGCAGCTCCGGGACTAGCGGAACAGATACGCAGTATTTT. Amino acids: CASSSGTSGTDTQYF.

V and J are TRBV4-1 and TRBJ2-2; 7 bases align to TRBD1. This CDR3 has 15 amino acids. Germline V gives CDR1 MGHRA, CDR2 YSYEKL. With 2 bases clipped from V and 6 bases from J, the junction kept 6 bases outside the gene matches. CDR3: CASSQPDRDAGELFF. DNA for the CDR3: TGCGCCAGCAGCCAACCTGACAGGGACGCCGGGGAGCTGTTTTTT.

This rearrangement joins TRBV3-1 to TRBJ2-7, with no clear D. The CDR3 contains 15 residues. Germline assignment: CDR1 LGHDT and CDR2 YNNKEL (reference sequence). The germline V and J ends were trimmed by 3 bases and 0 bases, with 12 bases remaining between them. In DNA, the CDR3 is TGTGCCAGCAGCCAGGTCCGGACGAACTCCTACGAGCAGTACTTC. It codes for CASSQVRTNSYEQYF.

This clonotype came up many times. The rearrangement links TRBV20-1 to TRBJ1-1, with a possible D match to TRBD1 (6 bases). The CDR3 is made up of 15 amino acids. Trimming took 6 bases from V and 4 from J, leaving 21 bases between them. Germline V CDR1 and CDR2: DFQATT, SNEGSKA (reference sequence). The chain's CDR3 is CSANDRGGSGTEAFF. Written as DNA, the CDR3 is TGCAGTGCAAATGATAGGGGGGGCTCGGGCACTGAAGCTTTCTTT.

This clonotype was found a few times. The chain recombines TRBV7-3 with TRBJ2-3; tentative D call: TRBD1 (5 bases). Germline V gene sequence: CDR1 SGHTA, CDR2 FQGTGA. The CDR3 runs to 16 residues. V gave up 0 bases and J gave up 4 bases, with 14 bases separating them. The DNA of the CDR3 is TGTGCCAGCAGCTTAACGGGGCAGGGCCCCCCAGATACGCAGTATTTT. The encoded protein is CASSLTGQGPPDTQYF.

This clonotype was counted only a few times. This rearrangement joins TRBV29-1 to TRBJ2-7; tentative D call: TRBD1 (5 bases). Germline V gives CDR1 SQVTM, CDR2 ANQGSEA. The V end was cut by 2 bases, the J end by 3 bases, with 8 bases between. CDR3 length: 12 amino acids. The CDR3 nucleotides are TGCAGCGTTGAAAGGGGCATCTACGAGCAGTACTTC. Protein product: CSVERGIYEQYF.

The chain uses TRBV7-3 and TRBJ2-3; D is uncertain. The CDR3 totals 12 residues. Germline-derived CDR1 and CDR2 are SGHTA and FQGTGA. The V gene lost 0 bases and the J gene lost 8 bases, with 6 bases spanning the gap. CDR3 in amino acids: CASSLTVGTQYF. The CDR3 DNA is TGTGCCAGCAGCTTAACTGTCGGTACGCAGTATTTT.

This clonotype was picked up a small number of times. The rearrangement joins TRBV9 to TRBJ1-1; possibly TRBD1 for D (6 bases). The CDR3 sequence is 15 residues long. CDR1 and CDR2 from the germline V gene are SGDLS and YYNGEE. Trimming cost V 6 bases and J 0 bases, with 15 bases left between them. The CDR3 bases are TGTGCCAGCAACATGGGGCCAGGGGTGAACACTGAAGCTTTCTTT. Translating it yields CASNMGPGVNTEAFF.

This clonotype was seen many times. The CDR3 nucleotides are TGTGCCAGCAGCCACGGACAGAACACCGGGGAGCTGTTTTTT. Translation gives CASSHGQNTGELFF. The chain joins TRBV7-9 to TRBJ2-2; a weak D match, TRBD1 (5 bases). The CDR3 runs to 14 residues. V shed 5 bases and J shed 1 base, with 8 bases lying between them. Per the germline V gene, CDR1 is SEHNR and CDR2 is FQNEAQ (reference sequence).

This clonotype was recorded many times. The chain carries TRBV19 and TRBJ2-1, with TRBD1 identical over 7 bases. The germline CDR1 and CDR2 sequences are LNHDA and SQIVND (reference sequence). CDR3 size: 15 residues. V was clipped by 7 bases and J by 2 bases; unmatched bases: 8. DNA of the CDR3: TGTGCCAGTATGCCGGGACAGTATACCTACAATGAGCAGTTCTTC. It yields the protein CASMPGQYTYNEQFF.

This clonotype was seen a handful of times. One end of the junction is discordant with germline, which a read error may explain. V usage is TRBV7-9 and J usage is TRBJ2-6, with D possibly matching TRBD1 (6 bases). Germline V lookup: CDR1 SEHNR, CDR2 FQNEAQ (reference sequence). This CDR3 contains 13 residues. The CDR3 sequence is CASRADSTFGIAF. CDR3 sequence (DNA): TGTGCCAGCAGGGCGGACAGTACCTTCGGAATAGCTTTC.

The chain couples TRBV9 to TRBJ2-7; D is possibly TRBD2 (7 bases). V was pared by 0 bases and J by 5 bases, with 18 bases between. Germline loops: CDR1 SGDLS, CDR2 YYNGEE. The CDR3 runs 16 residues. The CDR3 DNA follows: TGTGCCAGCAGCGTAGAGTCGGGGGGCCATCGGGACGAGCAGTACTTC. The encoded protein is CASSVESGGHRDEQYF.

This clonotype was detected only a few times. The rearrangement joins TRBV19 to TRBJ2-3; D remains unclear. The germline V gene encodes CDR1 LNHDA and CDR2 SQIVND (reference sequence). This CDR3 contains 16 residues. V was shortened by 3 bases and J by 1 base, with 14 bases between the two germline ends. CDR3 loop: CASSIPPGAGTDTQYF. DNA for the CDR3: TGTGCCAGTAGTATTCCGCCGGGCGCGGGCACAGATACGCAGTATTTT.

The sample holds a few counts of this clonotype. The J gene is TRBJ1-5, the V gene TRBV18; no definite D call. CDR3 length equals 16 residues. The germline V gene encodes CDR1 KGHSH and CDR2 LQKENI. Trimming removed 2 bases from V and 0 bases from J, with 11 bases in between. Here the CDR3 reads CASSPEFGNSNQPQHF. CDR3 bases: TGTGCCAGCTCACCAGAATTTGGGAATAGCAATCAGCCCCAGCATTTT.

The chain links TRBV29-1 to TRBJ2-7, with D unresolved. The germline gives CDR1 SQVTM, CDR2 ANQGSEA. The CDR3 loop spans 12 amino acids. The V end was cut by 4 bases, the J end by 0 bases, with 7 bases between. CDR3 residues: CSVAASSYEQYF. The DNA for the CDR3 is TGCAGCGTTGCCGCTAGCTCCTACGAGCAGTACTTC.

CDR3 residues: CASSLMETQYF. CDR3 DNA: TGTGCCAGCAGCTTAATGGAGACCCAGTACTTC. The gene calls are TRBV7-9 and TRBJ2-5, with D uncertain. V dropped 2 bases and J dropped 5 bases, with 3 bases sitting between them. CDR3 size: 11 residues. Germline CDR1 reads SEHNR; CDR2 reads FQNEAQ (reference sequence).

This clonotype was detected many times. This chain joins TRBV4-2 and TRBJ2-3, with 9 nucleotides matching TRBD2. Germline V gives CDR1 LGHNA, CDR2 YNFKEQ. This CDR3 region has 17 residues. The junction had 7 bases not matched to a gene; V was cut back by 0 bases and J by 3 bases. The CDR3 loop reads CASSQDASGEGTDTQYF. CDR3 bases: TGTGCCAGCAGCCAAGATGCTAGCGGGGAAGGAACAGATACGCAGTATTTT.

Only a few counts were recorded for this clonotype. The chain combines TRBV19 with TRBJ2-7; 10 positions agree with TRBD1. Germline assignment: CDR1 LNHDA and CDR2 SQIVND (reference sequence). The CDR3 sequence is 13 residues long. The J segment lost 4 bases and the V segment lost 11 bases, leaving 8 bases of the junction unmatched. CDR3 nucleotides: TGTGCCTCCAAGGCGGGACAGGGGTACGAGCAGTACTTC. It specifies CASKAGQGYEQYF.

This clonotype has a count of ten or more. The J gene is TRBJ1-1, the V gene TRBV6-2 or TRBV6-3; 9 bases match TRBD1. Per the germline V gene, CDR1 is MNHEY and CDR2 is SVGEGT. The junction had 5 bases not matched to a gene; V was cut back by 2 bases and J by 4 bases. The CDR3 has 15 residues. The chain's CDR3 is CASSYAGTGTTEAFF. The CDR3 region has the DNA TGTGCCAGCAGTTACGCCGGGACAGGGACCACTGAAGCTTTCTTT.

This clonotype was recorded at least ten times. This chain uses TRBV24-1 with TRBJ1-5; a possible D gene is TRBD1 (6 bases). CDR1 is KGHDR, CDR2 SFDVKD, per germline. The CDR3 loop spans 13 amino acids. V was cut by 4 bases and J by 7 bases, with 10 bases left in between. This chain's CDR3 is CATSDRDNQPQHF. CDR3 DNA sequence: TGTGCCACCAGTGACCGGGACAACCAGCCCCAGCATTTT.

This clonotype was recorded once. This chain joins TRBV20-1 and TRBJ2-3; maybe TRBD2 (6 bases). CDR1 and CDR2 from the germline V gene are DFQATT and SNEGSKA (reference sequence). The CDR3 contains 13 residues. Trimming stripped 3 bases from V and 3 bases from J, with 10 bases between. The CDR3 sequence: CSARGRETDTQYF. CDR3 coding DNA: TGCAGTGCTAGGGGGCGGGAAACAGATACGCAGTATTTT.

This clonotype was found many times. The chain employs TRBV6-2 or TRBV6-3 and TRBJ2-7, with 7 bases fitting TRBD1. Germline trimming cut 5 bases from V and 2 bases from J; bases unmatched to any gene: 0. Germline V gene sequence: CDR1 MNHEY, CDR2 SVGEGT. CDR3 length: 12 amino acids. Here the CDR3 DNA reads TGTGCCAGCAGTGGACAGGCCTACGAGCAGTACTTC. Residues: CASSGQAYEQYF.

This clonotype was seen a handful of times. The chain recombines TRBV5-4 with TRBJ2-4; the match to TRBD1 covers 8 bases. CDR1 is SGHNT and CDR2 is YYREEE in the germline V gene (reference sequence). With 4 bases clipped from V and 5 bases from J, the junction kept 5 bases outside the gene matches. CDR3 length: 14 amino acids. DNA for the CDR3: TGTGCCAGCAGCCCCAGGGGGCGGGAAAACATTCAGTACTTC. Protein product: CASSPRGRENIQYF.

This clonotype was found many times. The rearrangement links TRBV10-3 to TRBJ1-6; 8 bases agree with TRBD1. This CDR3 region has 14 residues. The V segment lost 4 bases and the J segment 8 bases; nucleotides outside the gene matches: 4. Per the germline V gene, CDR1 is ENHRY and CDR2 is SYGVKD. The CDR3 reads CAISGTGNHSPLHF. The CDR3 DNA sequence: TGTGCCATCAGTGGGACAGGGAACCATTCACCCCTCCACTTT.

This clonotype was recorded at least ten times. V and J are TRBV19 and TRBJ2-7; D not certain. The CDR3 extends over 15 amino acids. The germline CDR1 and CDR2 sequences are LNHDA and SQIVND (reference sequence). V was shortened by 4 bases and J by 5 bases, with 18 bases between the two germline ends. The CDR3 DNA follows: TGTGCCAGTAGTACGGGTAGGCGGATTCTCGACGAGCAGTACTTC. Its translation is CASSTGRRILDEQYF.

This clonotype was seen more than once but under ten times. This sequence joins TRBV6-2 or TRBV6-3 and TRBJ1-5; D is unclear. CDR3 size: 14 residues. Trimming pared 7 bases from V and 4 bases from J, leaving 14 bases between. CDR1 and CDR2 from the germline V gene are MNHEY and SVGEGT. The CDR3 DNA reads as TGTGCCAGCAAAGAGGATTATCTTAATCAGCCCCAGCATTTT. Its protein product is CASKEDYLNQPQHF.

Only a few counts were recorded for this clonotype. The chain carries TRBV10-3 and TRBJ2-2; D may be TRBD1 (5 bases). The CDR3 totals 13 residues. V was pared by 6 bases and J by 5 bases, with 10 bases between. The germline V gene has CDR1 ENHRY and CDR2 SYGVKD. CDR3 nucleotides: TGTGCCATCAGAGACACAGGAACCGGGGAGCTGTTTTTT. The encoded protein is CAIRDTGTGELFF.

This clonotype was seen a handful of times. V and J are TRBV11-2 and TRBJ1-1, with no clear D. This CDR3 comprises 13 residues. The V end was cut by 4 bases, the J end by 3 bases, with 9 bases between. Germline values: CDR1 SGHAT, CDR2 FQNNGV. Here the CDR3 DNA reads TGTGCCAGCAGCTACACAAGGGACACTGAAGCTTTCTTT. Translating gives CASSYTRDTEAFF.

This clonotype was counted between two and nine times. J is TRBJ2-5 and V is TRBV12-3 or TRBV12-4, with D perhaps assigned TRBD1 or TRBD2 (5 bases each). V shed 10 bases and J shed 3 bases, with 12 bases lying between them. This CDR3 is 12 amino acids long. The CDR3, as DNA: TGTGCCACCGGGATGGGGGAAGAGACCCAGTACTTC. Translation: CATGMGEETQYF.

The V gene is TRBV9, the J gene TRBJ1-6, with a possible D match to TRBD1 (6 bases). The CDR3 has 16 residues. Germline CDR1 SGDLS, CDR2 YYNGEE. V was cut by 0 bases and J by 6 bases, with 13 bases left in between. In nucleotides, the CDR3 is TGTGCCAGCAGCGTAGATTGGAGGACAGCTAATTCACCCCTCCACTTT. This encodes CASSVDWRTANSPLHF.

The chain links TRBV6-5 to TRBJ2-1, with D maybe TRBD1 (6 bases). The CDR3 runs 15 residues. V dropped 0 bases and J dropped 3 bases, with 9 bases sitting between them. CDR1 is MNHEY, CDR2 SVGAGI, per germline. The CDR3 here is CASSYSTGLYNEQFF. The CDR3 DNA is TGTGCCAGCAGTTACTCGACAGGCCTCTACAATGAGCAGTTCTTC.